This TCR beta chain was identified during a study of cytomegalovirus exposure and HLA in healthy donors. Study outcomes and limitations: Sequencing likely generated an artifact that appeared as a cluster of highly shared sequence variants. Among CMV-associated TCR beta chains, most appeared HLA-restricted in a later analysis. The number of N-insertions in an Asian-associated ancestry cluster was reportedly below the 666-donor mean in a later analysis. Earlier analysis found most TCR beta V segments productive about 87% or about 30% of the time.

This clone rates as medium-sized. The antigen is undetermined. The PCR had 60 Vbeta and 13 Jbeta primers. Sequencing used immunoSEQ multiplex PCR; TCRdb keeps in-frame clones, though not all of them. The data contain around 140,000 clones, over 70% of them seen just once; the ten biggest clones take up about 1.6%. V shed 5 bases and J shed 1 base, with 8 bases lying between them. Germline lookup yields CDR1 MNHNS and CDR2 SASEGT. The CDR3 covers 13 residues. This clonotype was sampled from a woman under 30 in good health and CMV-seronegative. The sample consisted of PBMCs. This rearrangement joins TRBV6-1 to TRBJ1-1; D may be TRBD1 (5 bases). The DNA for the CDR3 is TGTGCCAGCAGTTGGGGCCAGAACACTGAAGCTTTCTTT. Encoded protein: CASSWGQNTEAFF.